The source of this TCR beta chain is a study of cytomegalovirus exposure and HLA in healthy donors. This clone was counted only a few times. Its antigen is not known. This CDR3 comprises 14 residues. Deletions cut 4 bases from V and 4 bases from J, with 14 bases between. Germline CDR1 and CDR2: SGDLS and YYNGEE. Whole-study findings and limits: Follow-up analysis seemed to connect common viral pathogens with several of the most significant clusters identified. Researchers left out some V segments, among them TRBV6-2 and TRBV6-3, as indistinguishable. Reports credit the classifier with highly specific, highly sensitive diagnosis of cytomegalovirus status.

PCR used 60 Vbeta primers and 13 Jbeta primers. Profiled with immunoSEQ multiplex PCR; TCRdb holds only in-frame clones, not every one. The data hold over 50,000 clones, with roughly two thirds observed a single time. The sample consisted of PBMCs. V gene TRBV9 combines with J gene TRBJ2-5; a weak D match, TRBD2 (5 bases). The sequence came from a man between 40 and 49 years old in good health and CMV-seropositive. This chain's CDR3 is CASSPRLRLETQYF. The CDR3 coding sequence is TGTGCCAGCAGCCCCCGACTACGATTAGAGACCCAGTACTTC.